This record covers a single T cell receptor (beta chain). This could be a read error, since a much larger clone is one nucleotide away. This sample was taken from a study of molecular identifiers for immune sequencing clone quantification. The length of the CDR3 is 15 residues. CDR1 SGHTA and CDR2 FQGNSA come from the germline V gene. TCRdb reprocessed the PCR reads via MiXCR and lists one record per CDR3 protein. This sample has hundreds of thousands of distinct CDR3 sequences, with 20% found just once. The material sequenced was naive CD8+ T cells from blood, with Jurkat cell RNA spiked in. The subset: FACS-sorted CD8+CD4-CCR7+CD45RA+ naive T cells. This chain links TRBV7-2 with TRBJ2-1, with D possibly being TRBD2 (6 bases). The TCR was taken from a human donor in good health. Some libraries in this study had Jurkat cell RNA spiked in. CDR3 residues: CASRGGVSSYNGQFF. The CDR3, as DNA: TGTGCCAGCAGGGGGGGAGTGAGCTCCTACAATGGGCAGTTCTTC.